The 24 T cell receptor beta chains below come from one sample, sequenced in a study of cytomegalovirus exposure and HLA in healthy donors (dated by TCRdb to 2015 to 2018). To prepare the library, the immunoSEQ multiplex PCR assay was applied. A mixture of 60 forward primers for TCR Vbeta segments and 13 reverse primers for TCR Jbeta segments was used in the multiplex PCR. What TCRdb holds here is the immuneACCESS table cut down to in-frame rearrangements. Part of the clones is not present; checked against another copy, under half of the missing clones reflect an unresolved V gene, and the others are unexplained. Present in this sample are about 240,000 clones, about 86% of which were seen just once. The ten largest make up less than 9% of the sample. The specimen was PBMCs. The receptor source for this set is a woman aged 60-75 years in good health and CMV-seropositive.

The CDR3 sequence is CASSRVGTGNTIYF. The CDR3 coding sequence is TGTGCCAGCAGTCGGGTGGGTACTGGAAACACCATATATTTT. J is TRBJ1-3 and V is TRBV6-5, with D unresolved. Deletions cut 5 bases from V and 2 bases from J, with 10 bases between. In germline, CDR1 is MNHEY, CDR2 SVGAGI. CDR3 length: 14 amino acids.

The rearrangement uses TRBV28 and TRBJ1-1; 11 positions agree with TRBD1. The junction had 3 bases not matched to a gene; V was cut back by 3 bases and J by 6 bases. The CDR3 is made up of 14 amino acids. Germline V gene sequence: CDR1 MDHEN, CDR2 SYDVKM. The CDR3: CASSLDRGQAEAFF. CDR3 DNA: TGTGCCAGCAGTTTGGACAGGGGGCAAGCTGAAGCTTTCTTT.

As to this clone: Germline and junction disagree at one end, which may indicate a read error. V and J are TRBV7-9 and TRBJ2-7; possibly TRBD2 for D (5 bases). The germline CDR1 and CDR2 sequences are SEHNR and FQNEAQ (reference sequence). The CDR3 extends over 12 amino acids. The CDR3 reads CSSRGSSYEQYF. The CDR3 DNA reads TGTTCCAGCAGAGGGAGCTCCTACGAGCAGTACTTC.

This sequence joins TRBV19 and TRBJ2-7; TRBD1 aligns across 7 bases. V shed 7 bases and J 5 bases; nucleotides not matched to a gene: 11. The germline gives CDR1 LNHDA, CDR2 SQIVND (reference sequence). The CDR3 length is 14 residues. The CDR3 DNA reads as TGTGCCAGTAAGGGCAGGGACAGTTCCGACGAGCAGTACTTC. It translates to CASKGRDSSDEQYF. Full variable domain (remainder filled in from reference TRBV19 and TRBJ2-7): DGGITQSPKYLFRKEGQNVTLSCEQNLNHDAMYWYRQDPGQGLRLIYYSQIVNDFQKGDIAEGYSVSREKKESFPLTVTSAQKNPTAFYLCASKGRDSSDEQYFGPGTRLTVT.

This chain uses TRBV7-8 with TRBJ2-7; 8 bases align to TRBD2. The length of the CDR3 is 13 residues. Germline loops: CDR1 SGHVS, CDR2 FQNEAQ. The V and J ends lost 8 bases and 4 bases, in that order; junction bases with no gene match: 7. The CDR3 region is CASSYSGVYEQYF. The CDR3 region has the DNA TGTGCCAGCTCGTATAGCGGGGTATACGAGCAGTACTTC.

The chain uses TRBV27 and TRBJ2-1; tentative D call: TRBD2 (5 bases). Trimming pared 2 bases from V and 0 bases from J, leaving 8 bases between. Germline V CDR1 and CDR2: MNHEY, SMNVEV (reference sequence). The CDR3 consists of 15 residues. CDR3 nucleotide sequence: TGTGCCAGCAGTTTAGTGGGGAGCTCCTACAATGAGCAGTTCTTC. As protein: CASSLVGSSYNEQFF.

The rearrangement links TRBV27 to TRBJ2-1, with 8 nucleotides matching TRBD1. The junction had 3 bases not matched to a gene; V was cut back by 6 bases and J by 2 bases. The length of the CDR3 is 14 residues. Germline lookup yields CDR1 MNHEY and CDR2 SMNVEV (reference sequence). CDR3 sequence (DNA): TGTGCCAGCAGGACAGGGGTTACCTACAATGAGCAGTTCTTC. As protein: CASRTGVTYNEQFF.

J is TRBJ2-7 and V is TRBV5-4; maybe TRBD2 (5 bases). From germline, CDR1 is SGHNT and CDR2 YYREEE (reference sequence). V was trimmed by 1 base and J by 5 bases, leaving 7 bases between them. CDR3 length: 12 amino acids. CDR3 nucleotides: TGTGCCAGCAGCTTGTCCGGGGACGAGCAGTACTTC. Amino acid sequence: CASSLSGDEQYF.

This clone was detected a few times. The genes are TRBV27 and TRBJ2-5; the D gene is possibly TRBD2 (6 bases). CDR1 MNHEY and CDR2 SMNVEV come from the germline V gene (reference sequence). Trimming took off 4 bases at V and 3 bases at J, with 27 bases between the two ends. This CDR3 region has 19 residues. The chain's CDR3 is CASSSPARGVRDGEETQYF. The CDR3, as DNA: TGTGCCAGCAGTTCCCCCGCGCGGGGAGTCAGGGATGGTGAAGAGACCCAGTACTTC.

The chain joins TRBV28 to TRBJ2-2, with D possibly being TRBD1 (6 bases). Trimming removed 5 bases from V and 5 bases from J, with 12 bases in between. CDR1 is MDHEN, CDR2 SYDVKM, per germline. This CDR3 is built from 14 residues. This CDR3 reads CASSRHRDTGELFF. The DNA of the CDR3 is TGTGCCAGCAGTCGACACAGGGATACCGGGGAGCTGTTTTTT.

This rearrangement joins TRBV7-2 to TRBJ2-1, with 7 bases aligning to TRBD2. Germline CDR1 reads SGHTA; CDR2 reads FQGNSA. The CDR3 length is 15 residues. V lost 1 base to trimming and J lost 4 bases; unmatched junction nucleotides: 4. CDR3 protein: CASSLEAAGYNEQFF. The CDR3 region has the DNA TGTGCCAGCAGCTTAGAGGCAGCGGGGTACAATGAGCAGTTCTTC.

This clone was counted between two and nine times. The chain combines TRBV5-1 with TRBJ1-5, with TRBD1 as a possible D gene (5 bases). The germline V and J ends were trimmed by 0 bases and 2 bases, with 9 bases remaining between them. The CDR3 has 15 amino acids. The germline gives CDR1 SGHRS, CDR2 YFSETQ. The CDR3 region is CASSLGGVGNQPQHF. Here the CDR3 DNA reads TGCGCCAGCAGCTTGGGGGGGGTCGGCAATCAGCCCCAGCATTTT.

The CDR3, as DNA: TGTGCCAGCAGTTCGCCCCACAGGGGGGCCACTGAAGCTTTCTTT. The encoded protein is CASSSPHRGATEAFF. The rearrangement uses TRBV28 and TRBJ1-1; 8 bases agree with TRBD1. The junction had 8 bases not matched to a gene; V was cut back by 4 bases and J by 4 bases. There are 15 residues in the CDR3. Germline-derived CDR1 and CDR2 are MDHEN and SYDVKM. The variable domain in full, with the rest retrieved from reference TRBV28 and TRBJ1-1, is DVKVTQSSRYLVKRTGEKVFLECVQDMDHENMFWYRQDPGLGLRLIYFSYDVKMKEKGDIPEGYSVSREKKERFSLILESASTNQTSMYLCASSSPHRGATEAFFGQGTRLTVV.

CDR3 sequence: CASAYISHETQYF. CDR3 DNA: TGTGCCAGCGCTTACATTAGCCACGAGACCCAGTACTTC. The gene calls are TRBV7-2 and TRBJ2-5, with unresolved D. The CDR3 totals 13 residues. Germline V gives CDR1 SGHTA, CDR2 FQGNSA. The germline V and J ends were trimmed by 8 bases and 5 bases, with 15 bases remaining between them.

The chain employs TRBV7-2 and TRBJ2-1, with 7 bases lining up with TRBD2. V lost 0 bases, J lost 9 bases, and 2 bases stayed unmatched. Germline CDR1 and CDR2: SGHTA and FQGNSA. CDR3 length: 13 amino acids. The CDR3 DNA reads TGTGCCAGCAGCTTAGCGGGGGGGGGTGAGCAGTTCTTC. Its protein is CASSLAGGGEQFF.

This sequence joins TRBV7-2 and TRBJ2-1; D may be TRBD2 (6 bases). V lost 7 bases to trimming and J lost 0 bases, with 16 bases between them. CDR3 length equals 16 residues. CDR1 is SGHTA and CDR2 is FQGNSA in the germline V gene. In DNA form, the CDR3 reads TGTGCCAGCATCATCGGGGGATCAAGCTCCTACAATGAGCAGTTCTTC. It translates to CASIIGGSSSYNEQFF.

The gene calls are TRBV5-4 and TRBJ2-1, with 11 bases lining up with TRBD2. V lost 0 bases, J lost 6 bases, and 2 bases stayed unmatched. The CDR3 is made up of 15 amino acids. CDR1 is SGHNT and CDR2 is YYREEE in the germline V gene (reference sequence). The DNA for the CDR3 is TGTGCCAGCAGCTTGGATAGCGGGAGGGCCAATGAGCAGTTCTTC. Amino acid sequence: CASSLDSGRANEQFF.

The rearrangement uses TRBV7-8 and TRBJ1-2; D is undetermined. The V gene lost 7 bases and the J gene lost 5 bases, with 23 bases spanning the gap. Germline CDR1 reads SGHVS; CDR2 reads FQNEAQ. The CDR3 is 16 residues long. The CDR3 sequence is CASTQGRVSPTYGYTF. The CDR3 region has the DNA TGTGCCAGCACCCAAGGCCGGGTCTCCCCGACTTATGGCTACACCTTC.

This CDR3 is CASKREKTYEQYF. For the CDR3, the DNA is TGTGCCAGCAAGCGGGAAAAGACCTACGAGCAGTACTTC. The rearrangement joins TRBV6-1 to TRBJ2-7; 7 bases are a match to TRBD2. Losses at the gene ends were 7 bases for V and 2 bases for J; bases not matched to a gene: 5. CDR3 length: 13 residues. The V gene's germline CDR1 is MNHNS and CDR2 SASEGT.

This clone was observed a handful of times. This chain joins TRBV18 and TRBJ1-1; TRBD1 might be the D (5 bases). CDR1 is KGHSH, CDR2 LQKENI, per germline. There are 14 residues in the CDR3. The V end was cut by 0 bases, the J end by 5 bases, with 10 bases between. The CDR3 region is CASSPPSRATEAFF. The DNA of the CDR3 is TGTGCCAGCTCACCACCAAGCAGGGCGACTGAAGCTTTCTTT.

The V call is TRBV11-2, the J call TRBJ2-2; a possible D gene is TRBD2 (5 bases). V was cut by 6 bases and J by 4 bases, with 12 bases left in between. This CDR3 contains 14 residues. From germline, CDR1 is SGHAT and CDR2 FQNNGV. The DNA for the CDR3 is TGTGCCAGCAGGGGGAGTGGAGGCACCGGGGAGCTGTTTTTT. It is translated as CASRGSGGTGELFF.

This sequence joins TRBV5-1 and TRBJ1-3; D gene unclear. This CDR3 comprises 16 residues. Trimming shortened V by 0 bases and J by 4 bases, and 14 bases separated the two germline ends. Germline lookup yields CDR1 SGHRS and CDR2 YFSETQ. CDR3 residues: CASSLGGRDLGNTIYF. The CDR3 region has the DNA TGCGCCAGCAGCTTGGGCGGCAGAGACCTAGGAAACACCATATATTTT. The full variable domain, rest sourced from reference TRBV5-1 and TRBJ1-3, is KAGVTQTPRYLIKTRGQQVTLSCSPISGHRSVSWYQQTPGQGLQFLFEYFSETQRNKGNFPGRFSGRQFSNSRSEMNVSTLELGDSALYLCASSLGGRDLGNTIYFGEGSWLTVV.

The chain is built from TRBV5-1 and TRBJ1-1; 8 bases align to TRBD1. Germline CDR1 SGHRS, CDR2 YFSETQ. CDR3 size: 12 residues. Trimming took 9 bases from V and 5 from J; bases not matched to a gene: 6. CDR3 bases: TGCGCCATGGACAGGGTTGGGACTGAAGCTTTCTTT. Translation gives CAMDRVGTEAFF.

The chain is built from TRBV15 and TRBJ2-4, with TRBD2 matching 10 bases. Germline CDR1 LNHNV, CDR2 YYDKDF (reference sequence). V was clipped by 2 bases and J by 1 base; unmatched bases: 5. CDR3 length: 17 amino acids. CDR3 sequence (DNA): TGTGCCACCAGCAGACTAGCGGGAGTGCCTGCCAAAAACATTCAGTACTTC. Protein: CATSRLAGVPAKNIQYF.